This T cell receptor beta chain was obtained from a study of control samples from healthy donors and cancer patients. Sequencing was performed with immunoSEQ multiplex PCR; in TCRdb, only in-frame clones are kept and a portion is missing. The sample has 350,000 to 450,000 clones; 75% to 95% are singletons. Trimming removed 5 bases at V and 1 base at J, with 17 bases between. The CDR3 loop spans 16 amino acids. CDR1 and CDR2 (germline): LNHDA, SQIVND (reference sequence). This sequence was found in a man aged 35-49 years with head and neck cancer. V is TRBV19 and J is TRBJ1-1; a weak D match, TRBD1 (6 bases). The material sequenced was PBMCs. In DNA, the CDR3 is TGTGCCAGTAGTCCGATAGGACAGCGGGCGAACACTGAAGCTTTCTTT. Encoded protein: CASSPIGQRANTEAFF.